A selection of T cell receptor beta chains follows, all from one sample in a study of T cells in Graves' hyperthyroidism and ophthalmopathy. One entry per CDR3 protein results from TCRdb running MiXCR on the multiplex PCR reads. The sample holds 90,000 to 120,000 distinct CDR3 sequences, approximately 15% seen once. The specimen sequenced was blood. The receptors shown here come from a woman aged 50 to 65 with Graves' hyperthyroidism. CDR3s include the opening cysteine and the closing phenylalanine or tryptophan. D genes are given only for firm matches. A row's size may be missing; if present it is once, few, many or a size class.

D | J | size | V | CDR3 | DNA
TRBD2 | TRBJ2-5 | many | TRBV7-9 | CASSFSGTSGSETQYF | TGTGCCAGCAGCTTCTCCGGGACTAGCGGGAGCGAGACCCAGTACTTC
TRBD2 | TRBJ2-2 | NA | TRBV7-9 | CASSSIWPSGSRDTGELFF | TGTGCCAGCAGCTCCATTTGGCCTAGCGGGAGCAGGGACACCGGGGAGCTGTTTTTT
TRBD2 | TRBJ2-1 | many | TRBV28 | CASTRGRGEFF | TGTGCCAGCACTCGAGGCCGGGGGGAGTTCTTC
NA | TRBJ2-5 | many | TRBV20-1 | CSASRAEETQYF | TGCAGTGCTAGTAGGGCAGAAGAGACCCAGTACTTC
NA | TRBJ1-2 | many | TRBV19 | CASSKGNPKANYGYTF | TGTGCCAGTTCAAAAGGGAACCCTAAAGCTAACTATGGCTACACCTTC
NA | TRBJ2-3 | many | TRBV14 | CASSQGATSTDTQYF | TGTGCCAGCAGCCAAGGCGCTACTTCCACAGATACGCAGTATTTT
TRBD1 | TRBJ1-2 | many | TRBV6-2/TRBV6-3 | CASSYSTGVGYTF | TGTGCCAGCAGTTACTCGACAGGGGTTGGCTACACCTTC
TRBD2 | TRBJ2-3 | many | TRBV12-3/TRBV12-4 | CASTYRGVMDTQYF | TGTGCCAGCACTTACCGGGGGGTAATGGATACGCAGTATTTT
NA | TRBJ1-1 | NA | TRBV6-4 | CASSYSGLRNTEAFF | TGTGCCAGCAGTTACTCGGGACTTAGGAACACTGAAGCTTTCTTT
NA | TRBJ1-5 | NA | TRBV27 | CASLLNQPQHF | TGTGCCAGCCTTTTGAATCAGCCCCAGCATTTT
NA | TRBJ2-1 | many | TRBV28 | CASSPPRKGLKYNEQFF | TGTGCCAGCAGCCCCCCGAGGAAGGGTTTGAAGTACAATGAGCAGTTCTTC
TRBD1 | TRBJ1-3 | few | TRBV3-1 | CASGLEGAPGNTIYF | TGTGCCAGCGGGTTAGAGGGGGCCCCTGGAAACACCATATATTTT
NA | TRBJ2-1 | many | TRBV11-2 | CASSPGLGIRTDSYNEQFF | TGTGCCAGCAGCCCCGGTCTCGGAATCCGGACAGACTCCTACAATGAGCAGTTCTTC
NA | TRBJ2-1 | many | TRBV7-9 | CASRAGAGYNEQFF | TGTGCCAGCAGAGCAGGGGCAGGGTACAATGAGCAGTTCTTC
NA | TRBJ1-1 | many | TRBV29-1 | CSVDWVEDTEAFF | TGCAGCGTTGACTGGGTGGAGGACACTGAAGCTTTCTTT
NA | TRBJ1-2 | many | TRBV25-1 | CASSESPANDRYTF | TGTGCCAGCAGTGAATCCCCAGCTAACGACCGCTACACCTTC
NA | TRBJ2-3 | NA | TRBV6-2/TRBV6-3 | CASSYSGELTDTQYF | TGTGCCAGCAGTTACAGTGGGGAACTAACAGATACGCAGTATTTT
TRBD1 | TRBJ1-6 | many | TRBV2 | CATQGAPSYNSPLHF | TGTGCCACCCAGGGGGCACCGTCCTATAATTCACCCCTCCACTTT
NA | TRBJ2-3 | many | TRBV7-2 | CASSLRPADTQYF | TGTGCCAGCAGCTTAAGGCCGGCAGATACGCAGTATTTT
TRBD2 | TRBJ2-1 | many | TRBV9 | CASSVALAGKDEQFF | TGTGCCAGCAGCGTAGCACTAGCGGGAAAGGATGAGCAGTTCTTC
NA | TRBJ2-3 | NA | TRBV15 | CATSRVSQNTDTQYF | TGTGCCACCAGCAGAGTATCGCAGAACACAGATACGCAGTATTTT
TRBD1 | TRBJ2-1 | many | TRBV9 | CASSVSPGQGAGEQFF | TGTGCCAGCAGCGTGTCCCCCGGACAGGGGGCCGGTGAGCAGTTCTTC
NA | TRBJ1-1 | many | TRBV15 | CATNPATGGRTEAFF | TGTGCCACCAACCCGGCAACGGGGGGCAGGACTGAAGCTTTCTTT
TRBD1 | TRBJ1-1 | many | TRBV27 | CASSYKTGYEAFF | TGTGCCAGCAGTTACAAGACAGGGTATGAAGCTTTCTTT
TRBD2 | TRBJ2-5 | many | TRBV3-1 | CASSQGIAGGLETQYF | TGTGCCAGCAGCCAAGGAATAGCGGGAGGGCTAGAGACCCAGTACTTC
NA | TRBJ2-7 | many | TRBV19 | CASSIGGNSYEQYF | TGTGCCAGTAGTATAGGCGGGAACTCCTACGAGCAGTACTTC
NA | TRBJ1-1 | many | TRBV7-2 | CASSLGRERAEAFF | TGTGCCAGCAGCTTGGGCAGGGAAAGGGCTGAAGCTTTCTTT
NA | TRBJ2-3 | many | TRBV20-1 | CSADPSDGRTPDTQYF | TGCAGTGCAGACCCTTCTGACGGGAGAACTCCAGATACGCAGTATTTT
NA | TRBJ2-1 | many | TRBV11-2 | CASSVDRFEQFF | TGTGCCAGCAGCGTCGACAGGTTTGAGCAGTTCTTC
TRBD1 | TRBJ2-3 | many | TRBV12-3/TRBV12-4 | CASSLDDRVDTQYF | TGTGCCAGCAGTTTAGACGACAGGGTAGATACGCAGTATTTT
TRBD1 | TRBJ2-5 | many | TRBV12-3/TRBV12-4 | CASSPDRGRGETQYF | TGTGCCAGCAGTCCGGACAGGGGGCGAGGGGAGACCCAGTACTTC
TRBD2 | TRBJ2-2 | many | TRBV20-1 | CSASDPLAGTNTGELFF | TGCAGTGCTAGTGATCCTCTAGCGGGGACGAACACCGGGGAGCTGTTTTTT
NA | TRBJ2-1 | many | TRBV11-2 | CASSLEPSSYNEQFF | TGTGCCAGCAGCTTAGAGCCGAGCTCCTACAATGAGCAGTTCTTC
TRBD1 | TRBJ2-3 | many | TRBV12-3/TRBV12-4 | CASNSDRITDTQYF | TGTGCCAGCAATTCGGACAGGATCACAGATACGCAGTATTTT
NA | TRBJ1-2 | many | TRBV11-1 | CASSRGVGYTF | TGTGCCAGCAGCCGCGGGGTCGGCTACACCTTC
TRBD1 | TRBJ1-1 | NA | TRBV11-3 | CASSPDRVRTEAFF | TGTGCCAGCAGCCCAGACAGGGTTCGCACTGAAGCTTTCTTT
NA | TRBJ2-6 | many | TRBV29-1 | CSVLNLGGDSSGANVLTF | TGCAGCGTTCTAAACTTAGGGGGAGATTCCTCTGGGGCCAACGTCCTGACTTTC
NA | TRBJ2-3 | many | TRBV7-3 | CASTRGPGSDTQYF | TGTGCCAGCACCAGGGGCCCCGGATCCGATACGCAGTATTTT
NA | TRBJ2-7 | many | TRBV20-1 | CSARDPISGSYEQYF | TGCAGTGCACGAGACCCCATTTCGGGCTCCTACGAGCAGTACTTC
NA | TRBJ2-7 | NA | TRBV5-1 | CASSLRPLYEQYF | TGCGCCAGCAGCTTGAGGCCTCTCTACGAGCAGTACTTC
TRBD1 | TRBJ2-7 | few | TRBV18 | CTSSPGTDREQYF | TGTACCAGCTCACCAGGGACAGATCGGGAGCAGTACTTC
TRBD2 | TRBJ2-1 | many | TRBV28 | CASSSGTTYEQFF | TGTGCCAGCAGTTCCGGGACTACGTATGAGCAGTTCTTC